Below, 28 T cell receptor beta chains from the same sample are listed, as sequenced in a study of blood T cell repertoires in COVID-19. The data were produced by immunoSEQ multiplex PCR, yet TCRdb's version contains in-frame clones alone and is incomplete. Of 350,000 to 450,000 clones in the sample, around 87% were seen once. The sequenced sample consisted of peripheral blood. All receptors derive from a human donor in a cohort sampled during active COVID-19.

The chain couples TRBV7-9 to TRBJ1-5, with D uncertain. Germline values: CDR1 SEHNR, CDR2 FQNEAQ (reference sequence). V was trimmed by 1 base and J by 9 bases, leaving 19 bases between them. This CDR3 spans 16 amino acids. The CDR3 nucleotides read TGTGCCAGCAGCTTAGGAATTGGGAGCAAAGATCCGCCCCAGCATTTT. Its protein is CASSLGIGSKDPPQHF.

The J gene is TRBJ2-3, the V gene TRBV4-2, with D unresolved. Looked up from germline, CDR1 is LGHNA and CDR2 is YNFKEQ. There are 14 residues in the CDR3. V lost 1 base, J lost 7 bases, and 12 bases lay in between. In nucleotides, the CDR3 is TGTGCCAGCAGCCAAGTTCTAGGTATACATACGCAGTATTTT. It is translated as CASSQVLGIHTQYF.

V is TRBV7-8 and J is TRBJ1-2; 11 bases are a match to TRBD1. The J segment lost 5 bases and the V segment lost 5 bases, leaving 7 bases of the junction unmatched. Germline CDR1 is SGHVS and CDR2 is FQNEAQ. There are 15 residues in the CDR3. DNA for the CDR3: TGTGCCAGCAGCCCCCGGACAGGGGGCAAGTATGGCTACACCTTC. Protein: CASSPRTGGKYGYTF.

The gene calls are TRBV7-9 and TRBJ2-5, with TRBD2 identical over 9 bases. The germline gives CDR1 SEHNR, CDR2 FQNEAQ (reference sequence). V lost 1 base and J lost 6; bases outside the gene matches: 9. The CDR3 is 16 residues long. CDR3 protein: CASSLVSGGPGKTQYF. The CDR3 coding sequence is TGTGCCAGCAGCTTAGTTAGCGGGGGCCCCGGGAAGACCCAGTACTTC.

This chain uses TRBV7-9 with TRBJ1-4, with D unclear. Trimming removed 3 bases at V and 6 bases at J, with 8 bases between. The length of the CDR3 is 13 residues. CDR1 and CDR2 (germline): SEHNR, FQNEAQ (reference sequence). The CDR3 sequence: CASSFSGDEKLFF. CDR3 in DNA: TGTGCCAGCAGCTTCTCCGGGGATGAAAAACTGTTTTTT.

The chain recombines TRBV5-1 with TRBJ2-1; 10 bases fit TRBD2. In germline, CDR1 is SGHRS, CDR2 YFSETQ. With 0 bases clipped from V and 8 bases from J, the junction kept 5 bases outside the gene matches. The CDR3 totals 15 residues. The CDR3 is CASSLVSGTSDEQFF. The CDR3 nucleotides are TGCGCCAGCAGCTTGGTCTCCGGGACTAGCGATGAGCAGTTCTTC.

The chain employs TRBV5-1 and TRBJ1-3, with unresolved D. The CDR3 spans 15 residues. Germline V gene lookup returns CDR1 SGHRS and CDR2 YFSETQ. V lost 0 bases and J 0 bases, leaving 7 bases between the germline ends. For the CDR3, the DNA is TGCGCCAGCAGCTTGGCCGCCAGCTCTGGAAACACCATATATTTT. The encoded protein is CASSLAASSGNTIYF.

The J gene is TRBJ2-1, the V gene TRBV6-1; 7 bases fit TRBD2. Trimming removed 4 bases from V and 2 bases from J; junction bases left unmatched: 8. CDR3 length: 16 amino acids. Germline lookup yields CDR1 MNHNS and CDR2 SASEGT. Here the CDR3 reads CASSVLAGAPYNEQFF. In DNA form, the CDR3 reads TGTGCCAGCAGTGTCCTGGCGGGAGCACCCTACAATGAGCAGTTCTTC.

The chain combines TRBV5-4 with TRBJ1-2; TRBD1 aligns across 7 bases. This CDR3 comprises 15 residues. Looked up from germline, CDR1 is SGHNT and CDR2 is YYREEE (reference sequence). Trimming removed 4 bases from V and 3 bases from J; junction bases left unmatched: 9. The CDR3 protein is CASSGPYRGDYGYTF. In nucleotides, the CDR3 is TGTGCCAGCAGCGGCCCCTACAGGGGAGACTATGGCTACACCTTC.

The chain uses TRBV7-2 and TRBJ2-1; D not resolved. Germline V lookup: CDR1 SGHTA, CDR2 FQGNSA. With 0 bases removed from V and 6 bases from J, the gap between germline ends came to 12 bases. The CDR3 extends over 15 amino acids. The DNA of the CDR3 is TGTGCCAGCAGCTTAGCTAGCCTTAACACCAATGAGCAGTTCTTC. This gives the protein CASSLASLNTNEQFF.

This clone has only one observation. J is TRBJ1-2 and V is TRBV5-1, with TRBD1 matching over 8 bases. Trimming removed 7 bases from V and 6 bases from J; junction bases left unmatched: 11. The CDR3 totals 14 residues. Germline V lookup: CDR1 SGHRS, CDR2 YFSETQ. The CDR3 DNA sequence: TGCGCCAGCTCTTTCCAGCAGGGGGCGGATGGCTACACCTTC. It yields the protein CASSFQQGADGYTF.

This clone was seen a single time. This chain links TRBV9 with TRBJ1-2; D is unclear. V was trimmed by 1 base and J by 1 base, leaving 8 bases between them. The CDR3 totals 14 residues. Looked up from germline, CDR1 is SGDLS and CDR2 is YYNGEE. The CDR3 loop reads CASSVNGDNYGYTF. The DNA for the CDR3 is TGTGCCAGCAGCGTAAACGGGGATAACTATGGCTACACCTTC. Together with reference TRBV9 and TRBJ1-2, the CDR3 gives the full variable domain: DSGVTQTPKHLITATGQRVTLRCSPRSGDLSVYWYQQSLDQGLQFLIQYYNGEERAKGNILERFSAQQFPDLHSELNLSSLELGDSALYFCASSVNGDNYGYTFGSGTRLTVV.

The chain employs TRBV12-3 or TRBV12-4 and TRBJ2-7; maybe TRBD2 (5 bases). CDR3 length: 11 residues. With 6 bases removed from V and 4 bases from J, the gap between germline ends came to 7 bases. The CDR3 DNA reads TGTGCCAGCAGAGGCGGGTACGAGCAGTACTTC. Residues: CASRGGYEQYF.

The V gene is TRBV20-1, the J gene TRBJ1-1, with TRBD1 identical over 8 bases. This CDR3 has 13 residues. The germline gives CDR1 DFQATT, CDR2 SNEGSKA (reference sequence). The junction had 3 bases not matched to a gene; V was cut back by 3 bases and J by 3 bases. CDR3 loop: CSASTGGYTEAFF. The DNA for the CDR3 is TGCAGTGCTAGTACAGGGGGTTACACTGAAGCTTTCTTT.

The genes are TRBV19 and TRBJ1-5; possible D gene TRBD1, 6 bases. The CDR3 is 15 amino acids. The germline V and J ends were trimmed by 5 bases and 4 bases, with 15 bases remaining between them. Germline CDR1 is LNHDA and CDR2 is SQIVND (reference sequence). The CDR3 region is CASSDGTSVNQPQHF. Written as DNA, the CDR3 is TGTGCCAGTAGTGATGGGACAAGTGTGAATCAGCCCCAGCATTTT.

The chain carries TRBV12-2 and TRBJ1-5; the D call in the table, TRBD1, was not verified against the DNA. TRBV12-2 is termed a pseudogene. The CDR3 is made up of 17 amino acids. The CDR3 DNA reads TGTGCAAGTCGCTTTCTGGGCCCTGTCTCATGCAATCAGCCCCAGCATTTT. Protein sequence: CASRFLGPVSCNQPQHF.

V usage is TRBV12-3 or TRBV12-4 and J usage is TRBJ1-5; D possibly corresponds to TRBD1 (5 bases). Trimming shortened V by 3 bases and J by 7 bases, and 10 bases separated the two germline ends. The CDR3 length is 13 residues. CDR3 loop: CASSFSRAQPQHF. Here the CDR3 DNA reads TGTGCCAGCAGTTTCTCCAGGGCGCAGCCCCAGCATTTT.

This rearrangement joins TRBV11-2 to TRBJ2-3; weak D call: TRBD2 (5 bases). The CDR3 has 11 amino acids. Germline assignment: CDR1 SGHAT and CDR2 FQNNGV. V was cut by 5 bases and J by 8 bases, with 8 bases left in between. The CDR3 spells CASSHEGTQYF. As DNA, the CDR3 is TGTGCCAGCAGCCACGAGGGTACGCAGTATTTT.

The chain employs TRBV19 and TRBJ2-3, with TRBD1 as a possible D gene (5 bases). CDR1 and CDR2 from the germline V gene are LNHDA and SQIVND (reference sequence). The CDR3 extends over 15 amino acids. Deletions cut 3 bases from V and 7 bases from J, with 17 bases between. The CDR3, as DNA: TGTGCCAGTAGTATGGTTCAGGGCCGAAGAAATACGCAGTATTTT. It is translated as CASSMVQGRRNTQYF.

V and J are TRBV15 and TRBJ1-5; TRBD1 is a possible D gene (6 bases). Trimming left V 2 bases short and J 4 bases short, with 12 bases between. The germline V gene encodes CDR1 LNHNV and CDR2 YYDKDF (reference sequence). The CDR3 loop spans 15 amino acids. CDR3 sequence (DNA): TGTGCCACCAGCAGATACAGGGTAGGGAATCAGCCCCAGCATTTT. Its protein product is CATSRYRVGNQPQHF.

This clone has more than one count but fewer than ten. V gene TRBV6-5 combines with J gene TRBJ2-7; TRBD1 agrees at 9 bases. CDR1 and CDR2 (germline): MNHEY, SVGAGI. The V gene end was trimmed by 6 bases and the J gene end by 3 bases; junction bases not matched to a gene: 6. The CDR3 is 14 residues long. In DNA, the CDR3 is TGTGCCAGCAGAGATCCGGGACAGGGCTACGAGCAGTACTTC. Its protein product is CASRDPGQGYEQYF.

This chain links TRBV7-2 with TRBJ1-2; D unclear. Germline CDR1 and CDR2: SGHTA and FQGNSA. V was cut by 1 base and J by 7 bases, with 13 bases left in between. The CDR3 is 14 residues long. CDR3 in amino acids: CASSLDFGSGGYTF. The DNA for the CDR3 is TGTGCCAGCAGCTTAGATTTCGGGTCGGGTGGCTACACCTTC.

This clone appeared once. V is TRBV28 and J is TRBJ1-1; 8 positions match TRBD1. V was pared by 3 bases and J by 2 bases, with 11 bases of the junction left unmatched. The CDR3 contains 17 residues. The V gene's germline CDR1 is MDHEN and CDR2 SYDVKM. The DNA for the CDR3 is TGTGCCAGCAGTTTCAGTTACCGGGACAGGCTTAACACTGAAGCTTTCTTT. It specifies CASSFSYRDRLNTEAFF. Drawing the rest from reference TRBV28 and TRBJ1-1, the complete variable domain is DVKVTQSSRYLVKRTGEKVFLECVQDMDHENMFWYRQDPGLGLRLIYFSYDVKMKEKGDIPEGYSVSREKKERFSLILESASTNQTSMYLCASSFSYRDRLNTEAFFGQGTRLTVV.

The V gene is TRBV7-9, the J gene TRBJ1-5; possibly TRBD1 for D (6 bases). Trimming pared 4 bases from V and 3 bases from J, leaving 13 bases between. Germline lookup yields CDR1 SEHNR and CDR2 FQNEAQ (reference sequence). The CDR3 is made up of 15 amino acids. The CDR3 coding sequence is TGTGCCAGCAGCTCAAGTACAGGGACCAATCAGCCCCAGCATTTT. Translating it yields CASSSSTGTNQPQHF.

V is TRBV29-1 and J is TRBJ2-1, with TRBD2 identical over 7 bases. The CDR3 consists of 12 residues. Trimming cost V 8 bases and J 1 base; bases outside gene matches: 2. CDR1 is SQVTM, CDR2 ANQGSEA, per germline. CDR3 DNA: TGCAGCTGGGGGGGATCCTACAATGAGCAGTTCTTC. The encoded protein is CSWGGSYNEQFF.

DNA of the CDR3: TGTGCCTGGAACATTGACAGGCCCACACACAAAACATACGAGCAGTACTTC. It codes for CAWNIDRPTHKTYEQYF. The chain uses TRBV30 and TRBJ2-7; a weak D match, TRBD1 (6 bases). V was clipped by 4 bases and J by 4 bases, with 26 bases between them. The CDR3 is 17 residues long. Per germline, CDR1 GTSNPN and CDR2 SVGIG (reference sequence).

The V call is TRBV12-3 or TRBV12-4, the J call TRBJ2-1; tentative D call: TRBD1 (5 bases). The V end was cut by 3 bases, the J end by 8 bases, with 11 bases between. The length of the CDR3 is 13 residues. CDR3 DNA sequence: TGTGCCAGCAGTTTGTTAGGGGCGGATGAGCAGTTCTTC. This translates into CASSLLGADEQFF.

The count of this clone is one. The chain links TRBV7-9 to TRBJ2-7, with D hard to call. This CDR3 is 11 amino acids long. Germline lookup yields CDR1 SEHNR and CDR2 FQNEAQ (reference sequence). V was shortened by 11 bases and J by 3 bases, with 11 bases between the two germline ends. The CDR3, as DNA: TGTGCCCTCGGAGTAGGCTACGAGCAGTACTTC. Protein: CALGVGYEQYF.